The 11 T cell receptor beta chains below come from one sample, sequenced in a study of shared clonotypes between healthy human individuals. Naive CD8 cells lacked CD45RO and underwent positive selection for CCR7, leaving out terminally differentiated effector memory CD45RA+ cells. The method was immunoSEQ multiplex PCR; TCRdb's version includes in-frame clones alone and lacks a portion of them. The sample yields 2 million or so clones, about 95% seen once. The sample consisted of naive CD8+ T cells sorted from blood. Receptors originate from a man between 18 and 35 years old in good health.

The rearrangement uses TRBV7-6 and TRBJ2-7; 7 bases fit TRBD1. The length of the CDR3 is 15 residues. Germline CDR1 SGHVS, CDR2 FNYEAQ. V lost 1 base to trimming and J lost 4 bases; unmatched junction nucleotides: 7. The CDR3 nucleotides are TGTGCCAGCAGCTTAGGTGTAGGGGGCGAGTACGAGCAGTACTTC. Translating it yields CASSLGVGGEYEQYF.

The chain joins TRBV27 to TRBJ1-1; D unclear. In germline, CDR1 is MNHEY, CDR2 SMNVEV (reference sequence). Trimming took off 2 bases at V and 6 bases at J, with 10 bases between the two ends. The CDR3 loop spans 13 amino acids. The CDR3 nucleotides are TGTGCCAGCAGTTTAATGTCGGGTGCTGAAGCTTTCTTT. Translation gives CASSLMSGAEAFF.

The rearrangement uses TRBV7-9 and TRBJ2-3; no clear D. Trimming removed 1 base at V and 0 bases at J, with 5 bases between. The germline V gene has CDR1 SEHNR and CDR2 FQNEAQ (reference sequence). The CDR3 runs 14 residues. This chain's CDR3 is CASSLGMSTDTQYF. The CDR3, as DNA: TGTGCCAGCAGCTTAGGAATGAGCACAGATACGCAGTATTTT. The variable domain in full, completed from reference TRBV7-9 and TRBJ2-3, reads DTGVSQNPRHKITKRGQNVTFRCDPISEHNRLYWYRQTLGQGPEFLTYFQNEAQLEKSRLLSDRFSAERPKGSFSTLEIQRTEQGDSAMYLCASSLGMSTDTQYFGPGTRLTVL.

The genes are TRBV6-1 and TRBJ1-5, with TRBD1 identical over 7 bases. Germline V gene lookup returns CDR1 MNHNS and CDR2 SASEGT. The CDR3 covers 16 residues. The V gene end was trimmed by 0 bases and the J gene end by 5 bases; junction bases not matched to a gene: 7. CDR3 region: CASSEAVRGLHQPQHF. DNA for the CDR3: TGTGCCAGCAGTGAAGCGGTCAGGGGGTTACATCAGCCCCAGCATTTT.

The chain links TRBV4-1 to TRBJ2-5; no clear D gene. CDR3 length equals 14 residues. Germline V lookup: CDR1 MGHRA, CDR2 YSYEKL. Trimming took 4 bases from V and 4 from J, leaving 13 bases between them. CDR3 DNA: TGCGCCAGCAGCCCCGCGTGGGGTTCAGAGACCCAGTACTTC. As protein: CASSPAWGSETQYF.

The rearrangement joins TRBV27 to TRBJ1-4, with unresolved D. CDR1 is MNHEY and CDR2 is SMNVEV in the germline V gene (reference sequence). The ends were cut back, 4 bases at V and 7 bases at J, with 16 bases in the middle. CDR3 length: 15 residues. The CDR3 DNA reads TGTGCCAGCAGTTCCCTAACAGAGCCTACTGAAAAACTGTTTTTT. Translation: CASSSLTEPTEKLFF.

The J gene is TRBJ2-1, the V gene TRBV13; 7 positions match TRBD2. The CDR3 extends over 15 amino acids. In germline, CDR1 is PRHDT, CDR2 FYEKMQ (reference sequence). Losses at the gene ends were 3 bases for V and 1 base for J; bases not matched to a gene: 3. This chain's CDR3 is CASSFGGGSYNEQFF. CDR3 DNA: TGTGCCAGCAGCTTCGGCGGGGGTTCCTACAATGAGCAGTTCTTC. The whole variable domain, remainder taken from reference TRBV13 and TRBJ2-1, is AAGVIQSPRHLIKEKRETATLKCYPIPRHDTVYWYQQGPGQDPQFLISFYEKMQSDKGSIPDRFSAQQFSDYHSELNMSSLELGDSALYFCASSFGGGSYNEQFFGPGTRLTVL.

The genes are TRBV7-2 and TRBJ2-7; 8 bases align to TRBD1. The ends lost 3 bases at V and 5 bases at J; junction bases unmatched: 9. From germline, CDR1 is SGHTA and CDR2 FQGNSA. The CDR3 extends over 15 amino acids. CDR3 coding DNA: TGTGCCAGCAGCTTTATCTCCCAGGGGGCCCACGAGCAGTACTTC. Amino acid sequence: CASSFISQGAHEQYF.

This clone has more than one count but fewer than ten. The chain employs TRBV2 and TRBJ1-6, with D unclear. The V end was cut by 1 base, the J end by 9 bases, with 13 bases between. The CDR3 sequence is 15 residues long. Per germline, CDR1 SNHLY and CDR2 FYNNEI. CDR3 DNA sequence: TGTGCCAGCAGTGAAGATCTTCCATGGGCTTCACCCCTCCACTTT. Translation gives CASSEDLPWASPLHF.

This clone was recorded only once. This chain uses TRBV19 with TRBJ2-2, with 15 bases that match TRBD2. The germline gives CDR1 LNHDA, CDR2 SQIVND (reference sequence). J gave up 7 bases and V 4 bases, and 4 bases lay outside the gene matches. The CDR3 loop spans 16 amino acids. This CDR3 reads CASSTGLAGGFGELFF. The CDR3 bases are TGTGCCAGTAGTACGGGACTAGCGGGAGGTTTCGGGGAGCTGTTTTTT.

This clone was seen only once. The chain couples TRBV6-1 to TRBJ1-5; no firm D call. Germline CDR1 MNHNS, CDR2 SASEGT. CDR3 length: 17 residues. Trimming stripped 0 bases from V and 0 bases from J, with 12 bases between. In DNA, the CDR3 is TGTGCCAGCAGTGAAGCGCAAGGGATCAATAGCAATCAGCCCCAGCATTTT. This gives the protein CASSEAQGINSNQPQHF.